This entry lists 24 T cell receptor beta chains sequenced from one sample in a study of siplizumab effects on memory and regulatory T cells. Sequencing used immunoSEQ multiplex PCR; TCRdb keeps in-frame clones, though not all of them. The table has tens of thousands of clones, around 98% seen once; the top ten hold less than 1.1%. Sequenced input: naive CD8+ T cells sorted from blood. The source of these receptors is a human donor in good health.

This chain's CDR3 is CSVAGGLQNEQFF. The CDR3, as DNA: TGCAGCGTCGCAGGGGGACTCCAAAATGAGCAGTTCTTC. The chain links TRBV29-1 to TRBJ2-1, with D possibly being TRBD1 (7 bases). Germline lookup yields CDR1 SQVTM and CDR2 ANQGSEA. The CDR3 contains 13 residues. V was trimmed by 6 bases and J by 7 bases, leaving 16 bases between them.

Written as DNA, the CDR3 is TGCAGCGTCCTCGACAGTACGGAGAACACCGGGGAGCTGTTTTTT. Translation gives CSVLDSTENTGELFF. The rearrangement links TRBV29-1 to TRBJ2-2; D is perhaps TRBD1 (5 bases). Trimming stripped 6 bases from V and 1 base from J, with 15 bases between. The CDR3 contains 15 residues. CDR1 is SQVTM and CDR2 is ANQGSEA in the germline V gene.

J is TRBJ1-1 and V is TRBV30, with 7 bases lining up with TRBD1. This CDR3 has 14 amino acids. The germline V gene has CDR1 GTSNPN and CDR2 SVGIG (reference sequence). With V trimmed by 4 bases and J by 3 bases, 8 bases remained unmatched. CDR3 sequence: CAWITQGGHTEAFF. Written as DNA, the CDR3 is TGTGCCTGGATCACCCAGGGGGGGCACACTGAAGCTTTCTTT.

This chain joins TRBV28 and TRBJ2-7, with TRBD1 matching over 8 bases. Germline V CDR1 and CDR2: MDHEN, SYDVKM. Germline trimming cut 10 bases from V and 4 bases from J; bases unmatched to any gene: 12. The CDR3 covers 14 residues. CDR3 DNA: TGTGCCACCCTCGAGGCAGGGGGCGGTTACGAGCAGTACTTC. Protein sequence: CATLEAGGGYEQYF. The variable domain in full, completed from reference TRBV28 and TRBJ2-7, reads DVKVTQSSRYLVKRTGEKVFLECVQDMDHENMFWYRQDPGLGLRLIYFSYDVKMKEKGDIPEGYSVSREKKERFSLILESASTNQTSMYLCATLEAGGGYEQYFGPGTRLTVT.

The chain carries TRBV11-2 and TRBJ2-7; weak D call: TRBD1 (6 bases). The CDR3 totals 15 residues. Germline loops: CDR1 SGHAT, CDR2 FQNNGV. The V gene lost 5 bases and the J gene lost 2 bases, with 16 bases spanning the gap. Here the CDR3 DNA reads TGTGCCAGCAGCACTCTTGGACAGCACACCTACGAGCAGTACTTC. It specifies CASSTLGQHTYEQYF.

The CDR3 protein is CASSLSQTYEQYF. CDR3 nucleotides: TGTGCCAGCAGCTTATCACAGACCTACGAGCAGTACTTC. V usage is TRBV5-8 and J usage is TRBJ2-7; D ambiguous. The CDR3 contains 13 residues. V dropped 2 bases and J dropped 2 bases, with 8 bases sitting between them. Germline V gene data show CDR1 as SGHTS and CDR2 as YDEGEE.

A single count supports this clone. The chain joins TRBV7-3 to TRBJ2-7, with unresolved D. CDR1 is SGHTA and CDR2 is FQGTGA in the germline V gene. The CDR3 has 13 residues. V lost 2 bases, J lost 5 bases, and 10 bases lay in between. CDR3 residues: CASSLSLGHEQYF. As DNA, the CDR3 is TGTGCCAGCAGCTTATCTCTAGGCCACGAGCAGTACTTC. Variable domain in full (rest from reference TRBV7-3 and TRBJ2-7): GAGVSQTPSNKVTEKGKYVELRCDPISGHTALYWYRQSLGQGPEFLIYFQGTGAADDSGLPNDRFFAVRPEGSVSTLKIQRTERGDSAVYLCASSLSLGHEQYFGPGTRLTVT.

This chain connects TRBV11-1 to TRBJ2-7, with 9 bases fitting TRBD1. The CDR3 contains 15 residues. Looked up from germline, CDR1 is SGHAT and CDR2 is FQDESV (reference sequence). Trimming cost V 1 base and J 1 base; bases outside gene matches: 2. The CDR3 region has the DNA TGTGCCAGCAGCTTAGTCGGGACAGGGTCCTACGAGCAGTACTTC. It yields the protein CASSLVGTGSYEQYF.

V is TRBV28 and J is TRBJ1-2; possibly TRBD1 for D (5 bases). Germline CDR1 is MDHEN and CDR2 is SYDVKM. The V end was cut by 3 bases, the J end by 4 bases, with 9 bases between. This CDR3 has 13 residues. CDR3 in amino acids: CASSLGGTYGYTF. The CDR3 DNA is TGTGCCAGCAGTTTGGGTGGGACCTATGGCTACACCTTC.

V gene TRBV5-1 combines with J gene TRBJ2-1; 9 bases line up with TRBD1. V shed 2 bases, J shed 5 bases, and the junction held 5 bases outside the gene matches. The V gene's germline CDR1 is SGHRS and CDR2 YFSETQ. CDR3 size: 15 residues. The CDR3 sequence is CASSFGTGINNEQFF. For the CDR3, the DNA is TGCGCCAGCAGCTTTGGGACAGGGATTAACAATGAGCAGTTCTTC.

This chain uses TRBV30 with TRBJ2-6; 7 bases are shared with TRBD1. In germline, CDR1 is GTSNPN, CDR2 SVGIG (reference sequence). This CDR3 is built from 18 residues. With 6 bases clipped from V and 0 bases from J, the junction kept 14 bases outside the gene matches. The DNA for the CDR3 is TGTGCCTGCACTCGCTGGGACAGCTCTCCCTCTGGGGCCAACGTCCTGACTTTC. Translated, it gives CACTRWDSSPSGANVLTF.

The chain has TRBV9 and TRBJ2-1, with 9 bases lining up with TRBD2. The CDR3 extends over 15 amino acids. Germline-derived CDR1 and CDR2 are SGDLS and YYNGEE. With V trimmed by 4 bases and J by 2 bases, 4 bases remained unmatched. The CDR3 spells CASSLTSGTYNEQFF. The DNA of the CDR3 is TGTGCCAGCAGCCTGACTAGCGGTACCTACAATGAGCAGTTCTTC.

The V and J genes are TRBV30 and TRBJ2-7, with D uncertain. V lost 8 bases, J lost 9 bases, and 17 bases lay in between. The CDR3 sequence is 11 residues long. Germline V CDR1 and CDR2: GTSNPN, SVGIG (reference sequence). The CDR3 coding sequence is TGTGCCGGCCCGTTGGAACTCCGGCAGTACTTC. Translated: CAGPLELRQYF.

This clone came up once. The chain has TRBV23-1 and TRBJ2-1, with 9 bases fitting TRBD2. TRBV23-1 is designated an ORF whose function remains uncertain. The CDR3 runs 20 residues. With V trimmed by 2 bases and J by 2 bases, 16 bases remained unmatched. CDR3 amino acids: CASSQIPLTRAGGPYNEQFF. In DNA form, the CDR3 reads TGCGCCAGCAGTCAAATCCCCCTGACTAGAGCGGGAGGCCCCTACAATGAGCAGTTCTTC.

The rearrangement links TRBV7-2 to TRBJ2-3, with D maybe TRBD2 (5 bases). V was shortened by 6 bases and J by 0 bases, with 19 bases between the two germline ends. The CDR3 spans 17 residues. The germline V gene encodes CDR1 SGHTA and CDR2 FQGNSA. The CDR3 is CASSWFAGPTSTDTQYF. The CDR3 DNA sequence: TGTGCCAGCAGTTGGTTTGCGGGTCCAACTAGCACAGATACGCAGTATTTT. The variable domain in full, completed from reference TRBV7-2 and TRBJ2-3, reads GAGVSQSPSNKVTEKGKDVELRCDPISGHTALYWYRQSLGQGLEFLIYFQGNSAPDKSGLPSDRFSAERTGGSVSTLTIQRTQQEDSAVYLCASSWFAGPTSTDTQYFGPGTRLTVL.

V usage is TRBV2 and J usage is TRBJ2-7; no definite D call. The V and J ends lost 4 bases and 1 base respectively, with 8 bases between them. CDR3 length equals 13 residues. CDR1 is SNHLY and CDR2 is FYNNEI in the germline V gene. DNA of the CDR3: TGTGCCAGCAGTGGTTTACAGTCCTACGAGCAGTACTTC. It specifies CASSGLQSYEQYF.

The chain employs TRBV7-2 and TRBJ1-1; D is ambiguous. The V end lost 1 base, the J end lost 1 base, and 10 bases lay between the germline ends. CDR3 length: 15 residues. The germline CDR1 and CDR2 sequences are SGHTA and FQGNSA. CDR3 DNA: TGTGCCAGCAGCTTAGAGGACGGATCGAACACTGAAGCTTTCTTT. It specifies CASSLEDGSNTEAFF.

This CDR3 reads CATSTSGRMTGELFF. CDR3 DNA sequence: TGTGCCACATCGACTAGCGGTCGAATGACCGGGGAGCTGTTTTTT. V is TRBV25-1 and J is TRBJ2-2, with 9 bases aligning to TRBD2. Germline V gives CDR1 MGHDK, CDR2 SYGVNS. The CDR3 length is 15 residues. V was pared by 10 bases and J by 5 bases, with 11 bases of the junction left unmatched.

The chain carries TRBV11-3 and TRBJ2-7; a weak D match, TRBD1 (6 bases). Germline CDR1 and CDR2: SGHNT and YENEEA. The CDR3 is 14 amino acids. V lost 0 bases, J lost 4 bases, and 10 bases lay in between. CDR3 nucleotide sequence: TGTGCCAGCAGCTTAGAACCAGGGGCTTACGAGCAGTACTTC. Protein product: CASSLEPGAYEQYF. Combining the CDR3 with reference TRBV11-3 and TRBJ2-7 gives the whole variable domain EAGVVQSPRYKIIEKKQPVAFWCNPISGHNTLYWYLQNLGQGPELLIRYENEEAVDDSQLPKDRFSAERLKGVDSTLKIQPAELGDSAVYLCASSLEPGAYEQYFGPGTRLTVT.

The chain couples TRBV5-3 to TRBJ1-2, with unresolved D. TRBV5-3 is given ORF status, its function remaining uncertain. Between the trimmed V and J ends, which lost 4 bases and 1 base, there was a span of 20 bases. The CDR3 spans 17 residues. CDR3 DNA: TGTGCCAGAAGCCCAGACATTGTGTCAGTTAATAACTATGGCTACACCTTC. Protein: CARSPDIVSVNNYGYTF.

A note on this clone: Mismatch with germline at one junction end may stem from a read error. In the same sample, other DNA sequences code for this CDR3. This chain joins TRBV2 and TRBJ2-7, with D perhaps TRBD2 (5 bases). CDR1 and CDR2 (germline): SNHLY, FYNNEI. This CDR3 is built from 15 residues. The CDR3 sequence: CASSDDAGNTYEQYF. The CDR3 coding sequence is TGTGCCAGCAGTGACGATGCCGGGAATACCTACGAGCAATACTTC. Together with reference TRBV2 and TRBJ2-7, the CDR3 gives the full variable domain: EPEVTQTPSHQVTQMGQEVILRCVPISNHLYFYWYRQILGQKVEFLVSFYNNEISEKSEIFDDQFSVERPDGSNFTLKIRSTKLEDSAMYFCASSDDAGNTYEQYFGPGTRLTVT.

The chain links TRBV2 to TRBJ2-7; TRBD1 might be the D (6 bases). The CDR3 is 17 amino acids. With 6 bases removed from V and 1 base from J, the gap between germline ends came to 22 bases. Germline loops: CDR1 SNHLY, CDR2 FYNNEI. The CDR3 region has the DNA TGTGCCAGCAGCAAGCTTGCCAGGGGAGCCGATTCCTACGAGCAGTACTTC. Protein product: CASSKLARGADSYEQYF.

The genes are TRBV19 and TRBJ2-7, with D possibly matching TRBD2 (6 bases). Germline values: CDR1 LNHDA, CDR2 SQIVND (reference sequence). The length of the CDR3 is 13 residues. Trimming shortened V by 5 bases and J by 2 bases, and 10 bases separated the two germline ends. CDR3 protein: CASSAGSPYEQYF. In DNA form, the CDR3 reads TGTGCCAGTAGTGCGGGGAGCCCCTACGAGCAGTACTTC.

The chain uses TRBV11-3 and TRBJ2-1; 10 bases map to TRBD2. CDR1 and CDR2 (germline): SGHNT, YENEEA. The CDR3 totals 18 residues. Trimming removed 2 bases from V and 5 bases from J; junction bases left unmatched: 12. The CDR3, as DNA: TGTGCCAGCAGCTTACCCGGCTTAGCGGGGGGACTGAACAATGAGCAGTTCTTC. This translates into CASSLPGLAGGLNNEQFF.